The sequence of this T cell receptor beta chain was determined in a study of Ad26.COV2.S vaccination and SARS-CoV-2 variants. Study-level background: The authors gave Ad26.COV2.S intramuscularly, either once or twice 56 days apart. Notes on the study in general: Total responses of T cells may have been underestimated by the analyses of TCR breadth and depth.

Trimming took off 7 bases at V and 0 bases at J, with 16 bases between the two ends. The CDR3 extends over 16 amino acids. The germline V gene has CDR1 SGHTA and CDR2 FQGNSA. TCRdb's copy holds only in-frame clones and misses some; the assay was immunoSEQ multiplex PCR. The profile shows approximately 350,000 clones, around 90% of them singletons. Noted treatment: 15 to 20 received Ad26.COV2.S at low or high dose, single or two shots; several received placebo; per-sample allocation not given. Sampling happened 63 days after the first vaccine or placebo injection. As its vector, the vaccine had Ad26, which expressed Wuhan-strain SARS-CoV-2 spike. A word on this clone: The antigen is undetermined.

This chain connects TRBV7-2 to TRBJ2-1; a possible D gene is TRBD2 (5 bases). This sample comprised peripheral blood, obtained in a trial of Ad26.COV2.S vaccine versus placebo. This receptor was identified in a person aged 18-65 years who received the Ad26.COV2.S COVID-19 vaccine or a placebo. The CDR3 loop is CASNRLSGSSYNEQFF. The CDR3 DNA reads TGTGCCAGCAACCGACTAAGTGGTAGCTCCTACAATGAGCAGTTCTTC.